This T cell receptor (beta chain) was obtained from a study of memory CD4+ T cells and cytomegalovirus serostatus. Study-wide context: Of the healthy Belgian adults, roughly ten were CMV seropositive and 20 to 30 seronegative.

Single viable CD3+CD4+CD8-CD45RO+ cells were sorted as the memory CD4+ T cells. In this sample, this clone turned up a few times. The data were produced by immunoSEQ multiplex PCR, yet TCRdb's version contains in-frame clones alone and is incomplete. The top ten hold around 4.5% of the sample, which has some 67,000 clones, roughly three quarters seen once. V was trimmed by 5 bases and J by 3 bases, leaving 11 bases between them. The V gene's germline CDR1 is KGHSH and CDR2 LQKENI. The CDR3 extends over 14 amino acids. Material for sequencing was memory CD4+ T cells from blood. The source of this sequence is an adult in good health and CMV-seropositive. The chain uses TRBV18 and TRBJ2-1; tentative D call: TRBD1 (6 bases). The CDR3 DNA reads TGTGCCAGCTCATCTCAGGGGAACTACAATGAGCAGTTCTTC. It translates to CASSSQGNYNEQFF.